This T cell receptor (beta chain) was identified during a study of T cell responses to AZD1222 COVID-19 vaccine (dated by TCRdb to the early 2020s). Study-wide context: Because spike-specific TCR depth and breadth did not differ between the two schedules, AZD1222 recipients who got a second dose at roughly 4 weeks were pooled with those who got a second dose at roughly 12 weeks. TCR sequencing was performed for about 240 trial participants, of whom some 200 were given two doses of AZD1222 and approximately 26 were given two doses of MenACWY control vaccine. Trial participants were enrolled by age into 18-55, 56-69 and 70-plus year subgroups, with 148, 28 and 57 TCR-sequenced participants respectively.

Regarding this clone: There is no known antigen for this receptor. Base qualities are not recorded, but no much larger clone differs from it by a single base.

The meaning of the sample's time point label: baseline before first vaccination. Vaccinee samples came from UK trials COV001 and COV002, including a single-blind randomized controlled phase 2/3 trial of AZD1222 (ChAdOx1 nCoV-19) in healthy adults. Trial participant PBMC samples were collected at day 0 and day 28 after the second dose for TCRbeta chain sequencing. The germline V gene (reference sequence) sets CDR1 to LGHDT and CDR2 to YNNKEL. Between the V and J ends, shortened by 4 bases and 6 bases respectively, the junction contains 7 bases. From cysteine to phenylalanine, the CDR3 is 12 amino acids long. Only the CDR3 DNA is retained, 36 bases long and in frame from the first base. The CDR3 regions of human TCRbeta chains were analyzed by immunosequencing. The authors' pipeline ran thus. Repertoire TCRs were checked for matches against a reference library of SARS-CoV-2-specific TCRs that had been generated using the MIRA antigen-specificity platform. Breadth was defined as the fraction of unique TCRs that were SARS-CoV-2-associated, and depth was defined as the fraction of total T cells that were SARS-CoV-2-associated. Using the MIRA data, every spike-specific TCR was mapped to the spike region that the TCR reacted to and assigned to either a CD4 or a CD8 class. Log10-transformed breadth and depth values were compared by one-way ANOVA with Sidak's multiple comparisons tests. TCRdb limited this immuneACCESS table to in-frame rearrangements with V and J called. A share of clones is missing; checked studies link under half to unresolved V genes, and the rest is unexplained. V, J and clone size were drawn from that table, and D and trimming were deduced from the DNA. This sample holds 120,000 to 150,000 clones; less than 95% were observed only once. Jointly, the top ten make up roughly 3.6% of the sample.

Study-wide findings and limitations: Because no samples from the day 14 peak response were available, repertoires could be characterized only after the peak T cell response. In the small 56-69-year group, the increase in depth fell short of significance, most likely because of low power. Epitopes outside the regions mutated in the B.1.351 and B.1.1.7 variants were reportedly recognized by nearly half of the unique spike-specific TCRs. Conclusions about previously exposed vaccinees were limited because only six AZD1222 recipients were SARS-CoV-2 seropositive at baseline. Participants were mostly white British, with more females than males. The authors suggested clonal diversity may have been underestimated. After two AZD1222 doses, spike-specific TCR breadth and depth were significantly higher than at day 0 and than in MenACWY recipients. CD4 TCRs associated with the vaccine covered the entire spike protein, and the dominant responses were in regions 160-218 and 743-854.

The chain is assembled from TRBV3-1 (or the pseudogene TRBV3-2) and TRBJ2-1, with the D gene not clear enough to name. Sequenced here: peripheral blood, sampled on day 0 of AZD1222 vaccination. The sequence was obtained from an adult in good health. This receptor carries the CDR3 CASSPHSNEQFF. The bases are TGTGCCAGCAGCCCTCACAGCAATGAGCAGTTCTTC.